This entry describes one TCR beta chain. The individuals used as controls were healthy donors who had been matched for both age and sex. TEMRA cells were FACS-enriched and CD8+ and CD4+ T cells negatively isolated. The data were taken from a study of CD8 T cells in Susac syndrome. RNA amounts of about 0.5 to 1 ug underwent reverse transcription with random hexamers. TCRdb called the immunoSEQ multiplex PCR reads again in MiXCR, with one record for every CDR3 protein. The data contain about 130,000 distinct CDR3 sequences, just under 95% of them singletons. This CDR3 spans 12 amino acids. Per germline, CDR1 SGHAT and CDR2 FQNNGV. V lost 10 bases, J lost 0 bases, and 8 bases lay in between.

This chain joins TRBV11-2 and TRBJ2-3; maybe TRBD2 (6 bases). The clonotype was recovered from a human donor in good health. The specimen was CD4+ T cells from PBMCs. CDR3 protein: CATTSSTDTQYF. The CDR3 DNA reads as TGTGCCACTACTAGCAGCACAGATACGCAGTATTTT. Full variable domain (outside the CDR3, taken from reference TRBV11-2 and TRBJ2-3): EAGVAQSPRYKIIEKRQSVAFWCNPISGHATLYWYQQILGQGPKLLIQFQNNGVVDDSQLPKDRFSAERLKGVDSTLKIQPAKLEDSAVYLCATTSSTDTQYFGPGTRLTVL.